This T cell receptor beta chain was found in a study of shared T cell receptors in the human thymus. This clone was recorded once. Within the sample, other DNA sequences also encode this same CDR3. The CDR3 spans 12 residues. The V gene's germline CDR1 is MNHEY and CDR2 SVGAGI. V lost 6 bases to trimming and J lost 3 bases, with 9 bases between them. Clones were read by immunoSEQ multiplex PCR, and TCRdb kept only the in-frame ones, dropping some. The repertoire consists of 650,000 to 950,000 clones, with approximately 85% occurring once and the leading ten covering around 0.01%. These records were also assigned to another study, of human thymus T cells. That source adds: Donors were healthy Finnish infants having corrective surgery for congenital heart defects.

Sequencing was done on a sample of thymocytes. This chain links TRBV6-5 with TRBJ2-7; D is unresolved. The receptor was isolated from a girl under three years old with a congenital heart defect. The CDR3 nucleotides read TGTGCCAGCAGCCCCTCCGGCTACGAGCAGTACTTC. Translation: CASSPSGYEQYF.